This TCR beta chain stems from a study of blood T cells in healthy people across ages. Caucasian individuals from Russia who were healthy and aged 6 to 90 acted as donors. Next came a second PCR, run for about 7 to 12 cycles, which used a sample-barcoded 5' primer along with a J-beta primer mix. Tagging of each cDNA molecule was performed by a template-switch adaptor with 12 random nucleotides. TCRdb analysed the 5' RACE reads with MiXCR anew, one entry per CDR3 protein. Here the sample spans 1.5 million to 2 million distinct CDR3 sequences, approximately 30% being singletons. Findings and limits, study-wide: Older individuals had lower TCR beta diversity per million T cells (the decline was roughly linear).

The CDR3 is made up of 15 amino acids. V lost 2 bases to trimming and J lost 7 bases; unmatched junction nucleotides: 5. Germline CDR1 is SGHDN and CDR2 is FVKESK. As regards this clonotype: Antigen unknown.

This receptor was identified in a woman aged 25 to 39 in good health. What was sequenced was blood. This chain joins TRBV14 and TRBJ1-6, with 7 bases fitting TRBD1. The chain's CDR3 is CASSQRTGSNSPLHF. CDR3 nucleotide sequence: TGTGCCAGCAGCCAACGGACAGGATCGAATTCACCCCTCCACTTT.